What follows are 7 T cell receptor beta chains derived from one specimen sequenced in a study of the immune and genomic landscape of osteosarcoma. Sequencing used immunoSEQ multiplex PCR; TCRdb keeps in-frame clones, though not all of them. The sample carries 450 to 600 clones, around three quarters recorded once. Sequences were obtained from metastatic tumor tissue from the chest wall. These receptors came from a woman aged 18-29 years with osteosarcoma.

This chain links TRBV7-2 with TRBJ1-6; D unclear. Germline CDR1 reads SGHTA; CDR2 reads FQGNSA. CDR3 size: 12 residues. The ends were cut back, 5 bases at V and 7 bases at J, with 6 bases in the middle. The CDR3 spells CASSPHNSPLHF. As DNA, the CDR3 is TGTGCCAGCAGCCCTCACAATTCACCCCTCCACTTT.

The chain is built from TRBV30 and TRBJ1-2; D is unclear. The CDR3 runs 13 residues. V was pared by 0 bases and J by 8 bases, with 13 bases between. Germline CDR1 reads GTSNPN; CDR2 reads SVGIG (reference sequence). The CDR3: CAWSVGFLDGYTF. The CDR3 bases are TGTGCCTGGAGTGTAGGTTTCCTCGACGGCTACACCTTC.

V and J are TRBV7-2 and TRBJ2-3; 11 positions match TRBD2. Germline V gene sequence: CDR1 SGHTA, CDR2 FQGNSA. There are 17 residues in the CDR3. V lost 5 bases and J lost 6; bases outside the gene matches: 13. The CDR3 spells CASSRRLAGRQADTQYF. The CDR3 DNA follows: TGTGCCAGCAGCCGACGACTAGCGGGACGACAAGCGGATACGCAGTATTTT.

The J gene is TRBJ2-1, the V gene TRBV2, with TRBD2 matching 9 bases. V dropped 0 bases and J dropped 8; count of bases not matched to a gene: 11. The CDR3 is 17 residues long. Germline lookup yields CDR1 SNHLY and CDR2 FYNNEI. The CDR3 nucleotides are TGTGCCAGCAGTGAAGCGCTCCGCCTAGCGGGATTGGATGAGCAGTTCTTC. Translating gives CASSEALRLAGLDEQFF.

V gene TRBV5-1 combines with J gene TRBJ1-4, with D tentatively TRBD1 (6 bases). The CDR3 totals 19 residues. Germline CDR1 SGHRS, CDR2 YFSETQ. Trimming removed 0 bases at V and 0 bases at J, with 18 bases between. The CDR3 reads CASSLVGPIQGATNEKLFF. CDR3 nucleotide sequence: TGCGCCAGCAGCTTGGTGGGACCTATACAGGGCGCAACTAATGAAAAACTGTTTTTT.

The chain is built from TRBV6-4 and TRBJ1-1; 7 nucleotides agree with TRBD1. The length of the CDR3 is 13 residues. Germline V gene data show CDR1 as MRHNA and CDR2 as SNTAGT. After removal of 10 bases from V and 3 bases from J, the junction contained 8 bases not matched to a gene. The CDR3 DNA reads as TGTGCCATCTCAAGGGGGCGGTACACTGAAGCTTTCTTT. Translated: CAISRGRYTEAFF.

There are a few counts of this clone. This chain connects TRBV7-2 to TRBJ2-1; 13 bases map to TRBD2. The CDR3 contains 15 residues. Per the germline V gene, CDR1 is SGHTA and CDR2 is FQGNSA. With 7 bases clipped from V and 15 bases from J, the junction kept 15 bases outside the gene matches. CDR3 DNA: TGTGCCAGCACGAGACTAGCGGGAGGCCTAACCTCTCGGTTCTTC. This sequence encodes CASTRLAGGLTSRFF.